This T cell receptor beta chain is from a study of T cell responses to AZD1222 COVID-19 vaccine. Findings and limits, study-wide: Just a handful of AZD1222 recipients were seropositive at baseline.

Notes on this clone: Its antigen is currently unknown.

The CDR3 has 15 residues. V lost 5 bases to trimming and J lost 9 bases, with 17 bases between them. Germline values: CDR1 SGHTA, CDR2 FQGNSA. Some clones are missing from TCRdb's copy, which holds only in-frame ones; the method was immunoSEQ multiplex PCR. In the table there are tens of thousands of clones, 90% of which are singletons. The TCR sequence derives from an adult in good health. The material was peripheral blood, obtained on day 0 of AZD1222 vaccination. V and J are TRBV7-2 and TRBJ1-6; D call uncertain. This CDR3 is CASSPEVVTSSPLHF. The CDR3, as DNA: TGTGCCAGCAGCCCCGAAGTAGTGACGAGTTCACCCCTCCACTTT.